This T cell receptor (beta chain) was identified during a study of cytomegalovirus exposure and HLA in healthy donors. Findings and limits, study-wide: Later analysis suggested links between common viral pathogens and several top significant clusters. Reports state that TCR beta sequences accurately predicted most subjects' HLA-A and HLA-B alleles.

Turning to this clone: What it binds is unknown. Relative to the germline gene, one junction end is altered; a read error may explain this.

Germline lookup yields CDR1 SSHAT and CDR2 FNYEAQ (reference sequence). The CDR3 is 15 amino acids. PCR involved 60 Vbeta and 13 Jbeta primers. Data came from immunoSEQ multiplex PCR; TCRdb stores just in-frame clones and leaves some out. The sample lists roughly 99,000 clones, 81% occurring once. This TCR was sampled from a man under 40 in good health and CMV-seronegative. Sequencing used PBMCs. J is TRBJ2-7 and V is TRBV7-7; 8 bases line up with TRBD1. CDR3 bases: TGTGCTAGCAGCTTAGGGACAGGAGTTTCCTACGAGCAGTACTTC. It translates to CASSLGTGVSYEQYF.